A selection of T cell receptor beta chains follows, all from one sample in a study of blood T cell repertoires in COVID-19. The protocol was immunoSEQ multiplex PCR, while the TCRdb copy is restricted to in-frame clones and leaves out a portion. The sample has 130,000 to 150,000 clones, around 84% seen once; the top ten hold 7.2%. Source material: peripheral blood. All receptors come from a woman aged 50 to 65 in a cohort sampled during active or convalescent COVID-19. CDR3s leave out the opening cysteine and the closing phenylalanine or tryptophan.

j_call v_call cdr3_aa
TRBJ1-4 TRBV6-1 ASSERGFNEKLF
TRBJ2-5 TRBV3-1/TRBV3-2 ASSQIARKQETQY
TRBJ2-7 TRBV11-2 ASSPYAEGDEQY
TRBJ2-3 TRBV3-1/TRBV3-2 ASSQSRGDTQY
TRBJ2-2 TRBV27 ASSRDTGELF
TRBJ2-1 TRBV11-3 ASSLNYNEQF
TRBJ2-1 TRBV19 ASSALTSGAYNEQF
TRBJ1-1 TRBV9 ASSAPVGVSTEAF
TRBJ1-2 TRBV7-2 ASSTHPETVYT
TRBJ2-7 TRBV6-5 ASSTTSGAAYEQY
TRBJ2-1 TRBV4-1 ASSPQTSSYNEQF
TRBJ1-1 TRBV5-1 ASSFSSQNTEAF
TRBJ2-2 TRBV11-1 ASSSRQTTGELF
TRBJ2-3 TRBV7-6 ASSFRTGDSTDTQY
TRBJ2-7 TRBV6-5 ASSYSQGQGYEQY
TRBJ1-2 TRBV7-8 ASSFLVGGNYGYT
TRBJ1-5 TRBV18 ASSPEQGGQPQH
TRBJ1-1 TRBV6-5 ASNIDRLNTEAF
TRBJ1-4 TRBV11-2 ASSLGTGDFEKLF
TRBJ1-2 TRBV15 ATSRAPGNYGYT
TRBJ1-1 TRBV9 ASSAKVGQPNTEAF
TRBJ2-2 TRBV15 ATTPRQGRGPPGELF
TRBJ1-4 TRBV30 AWSVAGTGF
TRBJ2-1 TRBV27 ASSLGRGEQF
TRBJ1-1 TRBV2 ASSGTGGDAF
TRBJ2-6 TRBV5-1 ASSTQGAEANVLT
TRBJ1-6 TRBV7-2 ASSSQGDRNSPLH
TRBJ2-1 TRBV5-4 ASSPRTGAINEQF
TRBJ1-2 TRBV7-9 ASSLVEGYGYT
TRBJ2-5 TRBV7-3 ASSPRGGGQETQY
TRBJ2-3 TRBV9 ASSVGGLAADTQY
TRBJ1-1 TRBV19 ASSIKSVAGGTEAF
TRBJ1-5 TRBV30 AWTDAGGAPHQPQH
TRBJ1-2 TRBV11-2 ASSLFPAIDYGYT
TRBJ2-7 TRBV30 AWERRLYEQY
TRBJ2-5 TRBV19 ASRDRRGANQETQY
TRBJ2-7 TRBV7-2 ASSPRADRASYEQY
TRBJ1-2 TRBV2 ASSLLGSSGYGYT
TRBJ2-5 TRBV12-1 ASSLAGGETQY
TRBJ1-1 TRBV13 ASSLGTEQLNAEAF
TRBJ2-1 TRBV9 ASSVAGRGHYNEQF
TRBJ2-1 TRBV14 ASSPTLYNEQF
TRBJ1-2 TRBV2 ASKGTESSYGYT
TRBJ2-4 TRBV30 AWSPRTVRLILAKNIQY
TRBJ1-1 TRBV7-2 ASSPGHSNTEAF
TRBJ1-1 TRBV3-1/TRBV3-2 ASSQGGQISEAF
TRBJ2-5 TRBV25-1 ASSATGAQRETQY
TRBJ2-2 TRBV2 ASSVLADTGELF
TRBJ2-1 TRBV14 ASSQLLRGMDEQF
TRBJ2-2 TRBV4-1 ASSQEGKGFGPGELF
TRBJ1-2 TRBV5-6 ASRSINRNYGYT
TRBJ2-3 TRBV7-9 ASSQQGAGTDTQY
TRBJ2-7 TRBV9 ASSVAPGLAEYEQY
TRBJ2-7 TRBV10-3 AISVGSGGTYEQY
TRBJ2-4 TRBV6-5 ASRTDKNIQY
TRBJ1-2 TRBV19 ASSISSDYGYT
TRBJ1-2 TRBV6-5 ASSWGQGGSGYT